These T cell receptor beta chains were read from a single sample in a study of regulatory T cells in long-lasting Graves disease. TCRdb fed the multiplex PCR reads into MiXCR, producing one record per CDR3 protein. The table includes about 440,000 distinct CDR3 sequences, 14% to 15% detected once. The data also belong to a second study, concerning T cells in Graves' hyperthyroidism and ophthalmopathy.

The source material was peripheral blood mononuclear cells (PBMCs), sampled at new diagnosis, from a patient treated with antithyroid drugs. All receptors derive from a woman in her twenties or thirties with Graves disease. Each CDR3 is given with its conserved first and last residue. D genes are given only for firm matches. The size entry is marked missing in some rows and otherwise reads once, few, many or a size class.

>-|few|TRBJ2-5|TRBV10-2
CASRMGWQETQYF
TGCGCCAGCAGGATGGGGTGGCAAGAGACCCAGTACTTC
>-|many|TRBJ1-1|TRBV6-2/TRBV6-3
CASSYSSLAENTEAFF
TGTGCCAGCAGTTACTCGAGTCTCGCCGAGAACACTGAAGCTTTCTTT
>-|few|TRBJ2-2|TRBV20-1
CSARLLPGELFF
TGCAGTGCTAGACTCCTCCCCGGGGAGCTGTTTTTT
>TRBD2|many|TRBJ2-1|TRBV3-1
CASSGTSGYEQFF
TGTGCCAGCAGCGGGACTAGCGGGTATGAGCAGTTCTTC
>-|-|TRBJ2-5|TRBV19
CASSMWLGPQETQYF
TGTGCCAGTAGTATGTGGCTGGGCCCCCAAGAGACCCAGTACTTC
>-|many|TRBJ2-7|TRBV27
CASSLGGTGTWREQYF
TGTGCCAGCAGTTTAGGGGGGACTGGTACGTGGCGCGAGCAGTACTTC
>TRBD1|many|TRBJ1-5|TRBV2
CASSSSDRVQDQPQHF
TGTGCCAGCAGTAGTAGCGACAGGGTCCAAGATCAGCCCCAGCATTTT
>TRBD2|-|TRBJ2-7|TRBV7-3
CASSLTQRLELAGDLEQYF
TGTGCCAGCAGCTTAACACAGCGACTAGAGCTAGCGGGAGATCTCGAGCAGTACTTC
>TRBD2|-|TRBJ2-1|TRBV7-9
CASSSPTSSDEQFF
TGTGCCAGCAGCTCCCCGACTAGCAGCGATGAGCAGTTCTTC
>TRBD2|-|TRBJ2-7|TRBV19
CASSMALADSYEQYF
TGTGCCAGTAGTATGGCACTAGCGGACTCCTACGAGCAGTACTTC
>-|few|TRBJ2-5|TRBV6-5
CASSYSRLQETQYF
TGTGCCAGCAGTTACAGTAGACTCCAAGAGACCCAGTACTTC
>TRBD2|few|TRBJ2-1|TRBV5-1
CASSLTSARGKTYNEQFF
TGCGCCAGCAGCTTGACTAGCGCGCGAGGAAAAACCTACAATGAGCAGTTCTTC
>TRBD2|-|TRBJ2-5|TRBV27
CASSPLLAGQETQYF
TGTGCCAGCAGTCCCCTACTAGCGGGCCAAGAGACCCAGTACTTC
>-|once|TRBJ2-7|TRBV6-2/TRBV6-3
CASSYSGPGTEQYF
TGTGCCAGCAGTTACTCGGGCCCGGGGACCGAGCAGTACTTC
>TRBD1|-|TRBJ2-1|TRBV11-2
CASSLRGWGTDYEQFF
TGTGCCAGCAGCTTAAGGGGCTGGGGGACAGACTACGAGCAGTTCTTC
>TRBD1|-|TRBJ1-5|TRBV28
CASRTGGFQPQHF
TGTGCCAGCAGAACAGGGGGGTTTCAGCCCCAGCATTTT
>TRBD2|many|TRBJ2-3|TRBV14
CASPGGSADTQYF
TGTGCCAGCCCCGGCGGGAGCGCAGATACGCAGTATTTT
>-|few|TRBJ2-1|TRBV9
CASSPEDWAYNEQFF
TGTGCCAGCAGCCCCGAGGATTGGGCCTACAATGAGCAGTTCTTC
>TRBD1|many|TRBJ1-1|TRBV19
CASSTRQGRGPRTEAFF
TGTGCCAGTAGTACCAGACAGGGGAGGGGACCTCGGACTGAAGCTTTCTTT
>-|few|TRBJ1-1|TRBV5-1
CASSRGTAEAFF
TGCGCCAGCTCTAGGGGGACTGCTGAAGCTTTCTTT
>-|many|TRBJ2-3|TRBV11-2
CASSLPPDHITDTQYF
TGTGCCAGCAGCCTGCCACCAGACCATATCACAGATACGCAGTATTTT
>-|-|TRBJ2-1|TRBV4-1
CASSPPGVRGGEQFF
TGCGCCAGCAGCCCTCCAGGTGTCAGGGGGGGGGAGCAGTTCTTC
>-|many|TRBJ2-7|TRBV13
CASSERGGAQYF
TGTGCCAGCAGCGAAAGGGGGGGAGCGCAGTACTTC
>-|many|TRBJ2-2|TRBV5-1
CASSPTRGAGEWDTGELFF
TGCGCCAGCAGCCCCACCAGGGGAGCGGGTGAATGGGACACCGGGGAGCTGTTTTTT
>-|-|TRBJ2-5|TRBV20-1
CSASGPAPHQETQYF
TGCAGTGCTAGCGGCCCCGCGCCCCACCAAGAGACCCAGTACTTC
>TRBD1|many|TRBJ1-1|TRBV20-1
CSARTWTGIGNTEAFF
TGCAGTGCTAGAACCTGGACAGGGATCGGTAACACTGAAGCTTTCTTT
>-|many|TRBJ2-7|TRBV6-1
CASSSGNPGHEQYF
TGTGCCAGCAGCTCGGGAAATCCTGGCCACGAGCAGTACTTC
>-|many|TRBJ1-5|TRBV2
CASTRSNQPQHF
TGTGCCAGCACGCGAAGCAATCAGCCCCAGCATTTT
>-|many|TRBJ2-5|TRBV6-5
CASSYSMGGQETQYF
TGTGCCAGCAGTTACTCGATGGGGGGTCAAGAGACCCAGTACTTC
>TRBD1|many|TRBJ2-7|TRBV11-2
CASSTKAGGFYEQYF
TGTGCCAGCAGCACAAAGGCAGGGGGCTTTTACGAGCAGTACTTC
>TRBD1|many|TRBJ1-1|TRBV5-5
CASSLGQGGGWAEAFF
TGTGCCAGCAGCTTGGGACAGGGAGGGGGTTGGGCTGAAGCTTTCTTT
>-|-|TRBJ2-7|TRBV5-4
CASSLGGGSGNEQYF
TGTGCCAGCAGCTTGGGAGGTGGGTCCGGGAACGAGCAGTACTTC
>TRBD2|many|TRBJ2-1|TRBV7-9
CASSPAGGAYNEQFF
TGTGCCAGCAGCCCAGCGGGAGGGGCCTACAATGAGCAGTTCTTC
>-|many|TRBJ2-7|TRBV5-6
CASSGWTRPNYEQYF
TGTGCCAGCAGCGGGTGGACGAGGCCTAACTACGAGCAGTACTTC
>TRBD2|-|TRBJ2-3|TRBV5-1
CASKNRSGLAGVGGTDTQYF
TGCGCCAGCAAAAACCGATCGGGACTAGCGGGAGTAGGTGGGACAGATACGCAGTATTTT
>TRBD1|few|TRBJ1-4|TRBV29-1
CSVPDRGNEKLFF
TGCAGCGTTCCCGACAGGGGGAATGAAAAACTGTTTTTT
>-|few|TRBJ2-5|TRBV20-1
CSAGVGPVGETQYF
TGCAGTGCTGGGGTGGGGCCGGTGGGGGAGACCCAGTACTTC
>-|-|TRBJ2-2|TRBV11-2
CASSLEPSNTGELFF
TGTGCCAGCAGCCTCGAGCCCAGCAACACCGGGGAGCTGTTTTTT
>-|many|TRBJ2-1|TRBV7-8
CASSPQGGSNEQFF
TGTGCCAGCAGCCCCCAGGGGGGCAGTAATGAGCAGTTCTTC
>-|-|TRBJ2-1|TRBV10-1
CASSASIGEQFF
TGCGCCAGCAGTGCGAGCATTGGTGAGCAGTTCTTC
>-|-|TRBJ2-3|TRBV4-1
CASSRDNTQYF
TGCGCCAGCAGTCGAGACAATACGCAGTATTTT
>-|few|TRBJ1-4|TRBV5-1
CASSLGRGRTNEKLFF
TGCGCCAGCAGCTTGGGAAGGGGGAGGACTAATGAAAAACTGTTTTTT
>-|few|TRBJ2-2|TRBV5-1
CASSSSRRSGELFF
TGCGCCAGCAGCTCTTCGAGGAGGTCCGGGGAGCTGTTTTTT
>TRBD1|-|TRBJ1-5|TRBV12-3/TRBV12-4
CASSSSRTGSNQPQHF
TGTGCCAGCAGTTCATCTAGGACAGGGAGCAATCAGCCCCAGCATTTT
>-|few|TRBJ1-1|TRBV20-1
CSASEGLGAVGTEAFF
TGCAGTGCTAGCGAGGGACTTGGCGCCGTTGGAACTGAAGCTTTCTTT
>-|many|TRBJ2-5|TRBV12-3/TRBV12-4
CASSLSDGQETQYF
TGTGCCAGCAGTCTATCCGACGGACAAGAGACCCAGTACTTC
>TRBD2|-|TRBJ2-1|TRBV5-5
CASSSIAGSYNEQFF
TGTGCCAGCAGCTCAATAGCGGGTTCCTACAATGAGCAGTTCTTC
>-|many|TRBJ2-3|TRBV29-1
CSVERWRGDTQYF
TGCAGCGTTGAGCGATGGAGGGGGGATACGCAGTATTTT
>TRBD2|many|TRBJ2-1|TRBV2
CASSEGLPGNEQFF
TGTGCCAGCAGTGAGGGACTACCCGGGAATGAGCAGTTCTTC
>-|-|TRBJ1-5|TRBV4-1
CASSQEHSFGGEDHQPQHF
TGCGCCAGCAGCCAAGAACACTCTTTTGGGGGAGAGGATCATCAGCCCCAGCATTTT
>TRBD2|few|TRBJ2-3|TRBV20-1
CSAQSGGRDYTQYF
TGCAGTGCTCAGTCGGGAGGGAGGGATTATACGCAGTATTTT
>TRBD2|-|TRBJ2-3|TRBV20-1
CSASGTSGRDTDTQYF
TGCAGTGCTAGTGGGACTAGCGGGAGGGACACAGATACGCAGTATTTT
>-|many|TRBJ2-7|TRBV5-1
CASSLGTVQKVPYEQYF
TGTGCCAGCAGCTTGGGGACTGTCCAAAAGGTACCCTACGAGCAGTACTTC
>-|few|TRBJ2-6|TRBV27
CATRGVSGANVLTF
TGTGCCACACGAGGGGTGTCTGGGGCCAACGTCCTGACTTTC
>TRBD1|few|TRBJ2-3|TRBV29-1
CSVEGTGADTQYF
TGCAGCGTTGAGGGGACAGGAGCAGATACGCAGTATTTT
>TRBD2|-|TRBJ2-1|TRBV20-1
CSARGTSGSLDEQFF
TGCAGTGCTAGGGGGACTAGCGGGAGTTTAGATGAGCAGTTCTTC
>TRBD1|many|TRBJ2-3|TRBV12-5
CASGSGTGGTDTQYF
TGTGCTAGTGGTTCCGGGACAGGGGGGACAGATACGCAGTATTTT